These 20 T cell receptor beta chains were sequenced from one sample in a study of T cell responses to AZD1222 COVID-19 vaccine. Profiling relied on immunoSEQ multiplex PCR, and the TCRdb table lists in-frame clones only, not all of them. This sample carries 85,000 or so clones, about 93% of them seen once, and the ten largest clones take 11%. Sequenced material: peripheral blood, taken 28 days after the second AZD1222 dose. The receptors originated from an adult who received the AZD1222 COVID-19 vaccine.

J is TRBJ2-1 and V is TRBV11-2; TRBD2 aligns across 9 bases. In germline, CDR1 is SGHAT, CDR2 FQNNGV. The V gene end was trimmed by 3 bases and the J gene end by 1 base; junction bases not matched to a gene: 4. There are 16 residues in the CDR3. The chain's CDR3 is CASSFVAGVSYNEQFF. The CDR3 bases are TGTGCCAGCAGCTTCGTAGCGGGAGTGTCCTACAATGAGCAGTTCTTC.

The gene calls are TRBV5-6 and TRBJ1-2; D is perhaps TRBD1 (5 bases). Germline lookup yields CDR1 SGHDT and CDR2 YYEEEE. The CDR3 is 13 residues long. Trimming removed 2 bases from V and 8 bases from J, with 13 bases in between. The CDR3 loop is CASSFGAQSGYTF. The CDR3 bases are TGTGCCAGCAGCTTTGGGGCCCAGTCCGGCTACACCTTC.

The V gene is TRBV12-5, the J gene TRBJ2-1, with no clear D. The CDR3 is 12 residues long. V dropped 6 bases and J dropped 9 bases, with 12 bases sitting between them. The germline CDR1 and CDR2 sequences are LGHNT and FRNRAP. CDR3 DNA sequence: TGTGCTAGTGGCTTGATAGTCGGTGAGCAGTTCTTC. Protein: CASGLIVGEQFF.

The genes are TRBV18 and TRBJ2-7; tentative D call: TRBD1 (6 bases). The CDR3 totals 14 residues. CDR1 and CDR2 (germline): KGHSH, LQKENI. V lost 6 bases and J 0 bases, leaving 12 bases between the germline ends. The CDR3 reads CASSLDSPSYEQYF. CDR3 nucleotide sequence: TGTGCCAGCTCTTTGGACAGCCCCTCCTACGAGCAGTACTTC.

This clone was counted only a few times. The chain has TRBV5-1 and TRBJ2-7; 7 positions match TRBD1. The ends lost 0 bases at V and 0 bases at J; junction bases unmatched: 6. CDR1 and CDR2 from the germline V gene are SGHRS and YFSETQ. This CDR3 comprises 16 residues. CDR3 residues: CASSLEGAPLSYEQYF. In nucleotides, the CDR3 is TGCGCCAGCAGCTTGGAGGGGGCCCCCCTCTCCTACGAGCAGTACTTC.

With respect to this clone: Other DNA sequences in the sample encode the same CDR3. This chain links TRBV18 with TRBJ1-1, with D maybe TRBD1 (5 bases). V was cut by 3 bases and J by 2 bases, with 7 bases left in between. The CDR3 runs 13 residues. Germline CDR1 is KGHSH and CDR2 is LQKENI. The CDR3 reads CASSPQGNTEAFF. CDR3 DNA sequence: TGTGCCAGCTCACCTCAGGGAAACACTGAAGCTTTCTTT.

This chain uses TRBV5-1 with TRBJ1-2; D is ambiguous. Trimming removed 4 bases from V and 3 bases from J, with 16 bases in between. CDR1 is SGHRS and CDR2 is YFSETQ in the germline V gene. The CDR3 is made up of 15 amino acids. CDR3 nucleotides: TGCGCCAGCAGCGCGCCGGGCCCACCCGACTATGGCTACACCTTC. The encoded protein is CASSAPGPPDYGYTF.

By sample fraction, this clone is medium-sized. The chain joins TRBV4-2 to TRBJ2-6, with D perhaps assigned TRBD1 or TRBD2 (6 bases each). Germline V gene lookup returns CDR1 LGHNA and CDR2 YNFKEQ. The V and J ends lost 1 base and 0 bases respectively, with 10 bases between them. The CDR3 has 17 residues. The CDR3 here is CASSQGGAASGANVLTF. Here the CDR3 DNA reads TGTGCCAGCAGCCAAGGGGGGGCAGCCTCTGGGGCCAACGTCCTGACTTTC.

This clone was found a few times. The rearrangement links TRBV5-5 to TRBJ2-6, with D unresolved. Germline V gene data show CDR1 as SGHKS and CDR2 as YYEKEE (reference sequence). The germline V and J ends were trimmed by 1 base and 2 bases, with 10 bases remaining between them. The CDR3 has 16 amino acids. The CDR3 region is CASSLSLGTGANVLTF. The CDR3 region has the DNA TGTGCCAGCAGCTTGTCCCTGGGAACTGGGGCCAACGTCCTGACTTTC.

The genes are TRBV30 and TRBJ2-3; 13 bases are shared with TRBD2. Germline lookup yields CDR1 GTSNPN and CDR2 SVGIG (reference sequence). The length of the CDR3 is 15 residues. J lost 5 bases, V lost 2 bases, and 4 bases had no gene match. CDR3 DNA: TGTGCCTGGAGTATCGGGACTAGCGGGAAAGATACGCAGTATTTT. The encoded protein is CAWSIGTSGKDTQYF.

The chain links TRBV27 to TRBJ2-3, with 9 bases aligning to TRBD1. The CDR3 covers 14 residues. Unmatched junction bases numbered 7, after V lost 7 bases and J lost 5 bases. Germline V gene sequence: CDR1 MNHEY, CDR2 SMNVEV (reference sequence). The CDR3 DNA is TGTGCCAGCAATAACCACAGGGGGCAAGATACGCAGTATTTT. Protein sequence: CASNNHRGQDTQYF.

J is TRBJ2-7 and V is TRBV24-1, with TRBD1 matching over 7 bases. Germline V lookup: CDR1 KGHDR, CDR2 SFDVKD. This CDR3 has 13 residues. Trimming cost V 9 bases and J 4 bases; bases outside gene matches: 8. The CDR3 nucleotides are TGTGCCACCGGGGCCAGGGGGAAATACGAGCAGTACTTC. Its protein is CATGARGKYEQYF.

The chain uses TRBV28 and TRBJ1-5; perhaps TRBD1 as D (6 bases). Per germline, CDR1 MDHEN and CDR2 SYDVKM. The CDR3 consists of 16 residues. V was shortened by 3 bases and J by 1 base, with 13 bases between the two germline ends. The chain's CDR3 is CASSLPGTWSNQPQHF. Here the CDR3 DNA reads TGTGCCAGCAGTTTGCCCGGGACATGGAGCAATCAGCCCCAGCATTTT.

The V call is TRBV5-1, the J call TRBJ2-5; TRBD2 might be the D (6 bases). Germline V CDR1 and CDR2: SGHRS, YFSETQ. Trimming took 2 bases from V and 9 from J, leaving 20 bases between them. The CDR3 has 15 residues. DNA of the CDR3: TGCGCCAGCAGCTTTGCGGGGACGGACTCAGGAGCCCAGTACTTC. Protein: CASSFAGTDSGAQYF.

DNA of the CDR3: TGTGCCAGCAGCTCCAAGACAGGGGCTTACGAGCAGTACTTC. Protein sequence: CASSSKTGAYEQYF. The V call is TRBV5-4, the J call TRBJ2-7, with 8 nucleotides matching TRBD1. The CDR3 is 14 amino acids. Germline V lookup: CDR1 SGHNT, CDR2 YYREEE (reference sequence). With V trimmed by 3 bases and J by 4 bases, 6 bases remained unmatched.

The chain carries TRBV19 and TRBJ2-7, with 8 nucleotides matching TRBD2. This CDR3 has 15 amino acids. Looked up from germline, CDR1 is LNHDA and CDR2 is SQIVND (reference sequence). Trimming took 4 bases from V and 3 from J; bases not matched to a gene: 8. The chain's CDR3 is CASSTAGTRSYEQYF. In DNA, the CDR3 is TGTGCCAGTAGTACAGCCGGGACTAGAAGCTACGAGCAGTACTTC.

The chain joins TRBV25-1 to TRBJ2-7; a weak D match, TRBD1 (5 bases). The CDR3 totals 13 residues. Germline CDR1 MGHDK, CDR2 SYGVNS. Trimming pared 2 bases from V and 2 bases from J, leaving 7 bases between. CDR3 in amino acids: CASSEPGTYEQYF. The CDR3 DNA reads TGTGCCAGCAGTGAACCAGGGACCTACGAGCAGTACTTC.

The V gene is TRBV28, the J gene TRBJ2-2; 9 bases map to TRBD2. The length of the CDR3 is 17 residues. V was clipped by 7 bases and J by 7 bases; unmatched bases: 16. From germline, CDR1 is MDHEN and CDR2 SYDVKM. CDR3 nucleotides: TGTGCCAGCATCTCAGCGGGAGGTCCCCTTTGGAGCGGGGAGCTGTTTTTT. This codes for CASISAGGPLWSGELFF.

The chain is built from TRBV5-4 and TRBJ1-3; D is unresolved. Trimming took off 4 bases at V and 0 bases at J, with 11 bases between the two ends. Germline CDR1 is SGHNT and CDR2 is YYREEE (reference sequence). This CDR3 comprises 15 residues. CDR3 sequence (DNA): TGTGCCAGCAGCAAGGACGGTTACTCTGGAAACACCATATATTTT. It encodes CASSKDGYSGNTIYF.

The sample holds one count of this clone. The rearrangement links TRBV28 to TRBJ2-6; D ambiguous. The germline V gene encodes CDR1 MDHEN and CDR2 SYDVKM. V lost 9 bases, J lost 0 bases, and 6 bases lay in between. The CDR3 length is 13 residues. The CDR3, as DNA: TGTGCCAGTTTGAACTCTGGGGCCAACGTCCTGACTTTC. The encoded protein is CASLNSGANVLTF.